One sample yielded the 17 T cell receptor beta chains listed below, sequenced in a study of patients and donors after allogeneic stem cell transplantation. TCRdb fed the RT-PCR reads into MiXCR, producing one record per CDR3 protein. This repertoire shows about 200,000 distinct CDR3 sequences, roughly 38% found once; its top ten account for around 10%. Sequences were obtained from blood, either unsorted or a sorted T cell fraction (not recorded which). The receptors come from a human donor who was either an allogeneic HSCT recipient or a stem cell or donor lymphocyte infusion donor (not recorded which). It is not recorded whose cells these are; they may come from a transplant donor.

The V gene is TRBV7-7, the J gene TRBJ2-5; D is perhaps TRBD2 (5 bases). Trimming pared 5 bases from V and 9 bases from J, leaving 19 bases between. CDR3 length equals 14 residues. Germline CDR1 SSHAT, CDR2 FNYEAQ (reference sequence). CDR3 DNA sequence: TGTGCCAGCAGCCCCCGGAGGTGGTTCGGGCCCCAGTACTTC. Translation gives CASSPRRWFGPQYF.

V and J are TRBV27 and TRBJ2-5, with a tentative D call TRBD1 (6 bases). Germline values: CDR1 MNHEY, CDR2 SMNVEV (reference sequence). The CDR3 length is 13 residues. Trimming removed 6 bases from V and 0 bases from J, with 8 bases in between. In DNA, the CDR3 is TGTGCCAGCAGCCGACAGGACCAAGAGACCCAGTACTTC. Protein: CASSRQDQETQYF.

The chain carries TRBV10-3 and TRBJ2-1; unclear D gene. Trimming removed 0 bases from V and 9 bases from J, with 12 bases in between. CDR1 is ENHRY and CDR2 is SYGVKD in the germline V gene. The CDR3 has 14 amino acids. CDR3 sequence reads: CAISESTLGGEQFF. CDR3 coding DNA: TGTGCCATCAGTGAGTCGACTCTGGGTGGTGAGCAGTTCTTC.

The chain links TRBV5-5 to TRBJ2-7, with D unclear. The CDR3 loop spans 15 amino acids. From germline, CDR1 is SGHKS and CDR2 YYEKEE (reference sequence). Trimming removed 0 bases at V and 2 bases at J, with 12 bases between. The CDR3 coding sequence is TGTGCCAGCAGCTTGGGTGATGGCGCCACCTACGAGCAGTACTTC. As protein: CASSLGDGATYEQYF. The complete variable domain, with remaining parts taken from reference TRBV5-5 and TRBJ2-7, reads DAGVTQSPTHLIKTRGQQVTLRCSPISGHKSVSWYQQVLGQGPQFIFQYYEKEERGRGNFPDRFSARQFPNYSSELNVNALLLGDSALYLCASSLGDGATYEQYFGPGTRLTVT.

This chain links TRBV7-6 with TRBJ2-1, with D maybe TRBD1 (6 bases). Trimming shortened V by 1 base and J by 0 bases, and 10 bases separated the two germline ends. Germline-derived CDR1 and CDR2 are SGHVS and FNYEAQ. The CDR3 length is 16 residues. CDR3 sequence reads: CASSLDDRSSYNEQFF. In DNA, the CDR3 is TGTGCCAGCAGCTTAGACGACAGGAGCTCCTACAATGAGCAGTTCTTC.

This clonotype occurred a few times. The J gene is TRBJ1-1, the V gene TRBV12-3 or TRBV12-4; 8 nucleotides agree with TRBD1. This CDR3 contains 17 residues. V gave up 1 base and J gave up 2 bases; unmatched junction bases: 9. CDR3 in DNA: TGTGCCAGCAGTTTAGGGGACACAGGGGGAGTAAACACTGAAGCTTTCTTT. It codes for CASSLGDTGGVNTEAFF.

The chain carries TRBV5-1 and TRBJ2-2, with D possibly being TRBD1 (7 bases). The V gene's germline CDR1 is SGHRS and CDR2 YFSETQ. The CDR3 has 16 amino acids. V was shortened by 2 bases and J by 6 bases, with 17 bases between the two germline ends. CDR3 in amino acids: CASSLRRGRKAGELFF. For the CDR3, the DNA is TGCGCCAGCAGCTTACGGAGGGGGCGCAAGGCCGGGGAGCTGTTTTTT.

The CDR3 spells CASSLAHYTDTQYF. The CDR3 DNA reads as TGTGCCAGCAGCTTGGCACATTACACAGATACGCAGTATTTT. This chain uses TRBV7-2 with TRBJ2-3, with no clear D. The CDR3 covers 14 residues. In germline, CDR1 is SGHTA, CDR2 FQGNSA. Trimming left V 3 bases short and J 2 bases short, with 9 bases between.

The genes are TRBV2 and TRBJ1-5; D is undetermined. Looked up from germline, CDR1 is SNHLY and CDR2 is FYNNEI. V was clipped by 1 base and J by 4 bases, with 8 bases between them. The CDR3 extends over 14 amino acids. The CDR3 sequence: CASSEVHKNQPQHF. CDR3 DNA: TGTGCCAGCAGTGAAGTCCACAAGAATCAGCCCCAGCATTTT.

The rearrangement joins TRBV4-3 to TRBJ1-1; D is uncertain. The ends were cut back, 0 bases at V and 4 bases at J, with 6 bases in the middle. CDR3 length: 13 amino acids. Germline assignment: CDR1 LGHNA and CDR2 YSLEER. CDR3 sequence: CASSQEGFTEAFF. CDR3 nucleotide sequence: TGCGCCAGCAGCCAAGAAGGTTTCACTGAAGCTTTCTTT.

This CDR3 reads CASSSYSTGVGSPLHF. The DNA for the CDR3 is TGCGCCAGCAGCTCCTACTCCACAGGGGTAGGATCACCCCTCCACTTT. The chain is built from TRBV5-1 and TRBJ1-6; TRBD1 matches at 7 bases. V was pared by 3 bases and J by 10 bases, with 13 bases of the junction left unmatched. This CDR3 has 16 amino acids. Germline lookup yields CDR1 SGHRS and CDR2 YFSETQ.

This rearrangement joins TRBV19 to TRBJ1-6; unclear D gene. The length of the CDR3 is 16 residues. Looked up from germline, CDR1 is LNHDA and CDR2 is SQIVND (reference sequence). V lost 7 bases to trimming and J lost 10 bases, with 23 bases between them. Here the CDR3 reads CASTQTRGAVGSPLHF. The CDR3, as DNA: TGTGCCAGTACCCAAACGCGGGGTGCGGTTGGATCACCCCTCCACTTT. Using reference TRBV19 and TRBJ1-6 for the parts outside the CDR3, the full variable domain is DGGITQSPKYLFRKEGQNVTLSCEQNLNHDAMYWYRQDPGQGLRLIYYSQIVNDFQKGDIAEGYSVSREKKESFPLTVTSAQKNPTAFYLCASTQTRGAVGSPLHFGNGTRLTVT.

This clonotype was seen only a few times. The V call is TRBV28, the J call TRBJ1-1; weak D call: TRBD1 (5 bases). The germline V gene has CDR1 MDHEN and CDR2 SYDVKM. Deletions cut 4 bases from V and 3 bases from J, with 18 bases between. The CDR3 runs 16 residues. This CDR3 reads CASSYPRPGRDTEAFF. CDR3 coding DNA: TGTGCCAGCAGTTATCCTCGGCCAGGGCGAGACACTGAAGCTTTCTTT.

This chain connects TRBV10-3 to TRBJ1-1; D not resolved. This CDR3 spans 16 amino acids. The germline CDR1 and CDR2 sequences are ENHRY and SYGVKD. Trimming removed 0 bases from V and 0 bases from J, with 11 bases in between. The CDR3, as DNA: TGTGCCATCAGTGAGTCGGGGATGAGGGTGAACACTGAAGCTTTCTTT. As protein: CAISESGMRVNTEAFF.

This clonotype came up a few times. This chain links TRBV28 with TRBJ1-5; no reliable D call. The germline CDR1 and CDR2 sequences are MDHEN and SYDVKM. Trimming removed 3 bases at V and 6 bases at J, with 15 bases between. The CDR3 sequence is 15 residues long. CDR3 in DNA: TGTGCCAGCAGTTTCGCGTTCCGGACTCGTCAGCCCCAGCATTTT. Amino acid sequence: CASSFAFRTRQPQHF.

This clonotype was recorded a few times. The V gene is TRBV4-1, the J gene TRBJ1-1; a possible D gene is TRBD1 (5 bases). CDR1 is MGHRA and CDR2 is YSYEKL in the germline V gene. V gave up 6 bases and J gave up 2 bases, with 16 bases separating them. This CDR3 comprises 15 residues. In DNA, the CDR3 is TGCGCCAGCAGGGCGACAGTCAAGCCCAACACTGAAGCTTTCTTT. Translating it yields CASRATVKPNTEAFF.

The chain is built from TRBV9 and TRBJ2-5, with D maybe TRBD2 (6 bases). From germline, CDR1 is SGDLS and CDR2 YYNGEE. Deletions cut 4 bases from V and 4 bases from J, with 17 bases between. This CDR3 contains 15 residues. CDR3 protein: CASSLMEGSVETQYF. As DNA, the CDR3 is TGTGCCAGCAGCTTAATGGAGGGGAGTGTAGAGACCCAGTACTTC. Full variable domain (missing parts from reference TRBV9 and TRBJ2-5): DSGVTQTPKHLITATGQRVTLRCSPRSGDLSVYWYQQSLDQGLQFLIQYYNGEERAKGNILERFSAQQFPDLHSELNLSSLELGDSALYFCASSLMEGSVETQYFGPGTRLLVL.